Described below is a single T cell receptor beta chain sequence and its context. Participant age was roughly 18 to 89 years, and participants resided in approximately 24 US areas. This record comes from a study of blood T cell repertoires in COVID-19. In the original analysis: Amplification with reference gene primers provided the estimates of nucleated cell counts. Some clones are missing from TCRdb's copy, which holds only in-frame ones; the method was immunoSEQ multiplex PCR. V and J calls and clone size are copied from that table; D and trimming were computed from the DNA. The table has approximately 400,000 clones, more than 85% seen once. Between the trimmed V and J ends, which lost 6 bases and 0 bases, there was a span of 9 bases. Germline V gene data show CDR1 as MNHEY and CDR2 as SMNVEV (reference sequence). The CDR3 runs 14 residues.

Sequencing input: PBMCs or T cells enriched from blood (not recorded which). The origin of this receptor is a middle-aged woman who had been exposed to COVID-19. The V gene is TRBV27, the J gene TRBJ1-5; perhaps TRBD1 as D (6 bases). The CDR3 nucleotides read TGTGCCAGCAGCCTACAGGGTAGCAATCAGCCCCAGCATTTT. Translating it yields CASSLQGSNQPQHF.